This T cell receptor beta chain was captured by sequencing in a study of T cell changes during pregnancy in multiple sclerosis. The table came from immunoSEQ multiplex PCR; TCRdb's copy has only in-frame clones and leaves some out. The sample consists of about 59,000 clones, about 94% of them appearing once. CDR1 is SGDLS, CDR2 YYNGEE, per germline. V lost 5 bases and J 2 bases, leaving 19 bases between the germline ends. This CDR3 region has 16 residues. This chain connects TRBV9 to TRBJ1-2; D possibly corresponds to TRBD1 (6 bases). The receptor's source is a female donor with multiple sclerosis, enrolled in a pregnancy study. Material: CD8+ T cells from peripheral blood mononuclear cells, obtained after pregnancy. CDR3 coding DNA: TGTGCCAGCAGAGACACACTAGGGGGATCCAACTATGGCTACACCTTC. This translates into CASRDTLGGSNYGYTF.